Reported below is one T cell receptor (beta chain). This clone appeared a single time. The antigen this receptor binds is unknown. The record has no base qualities; no much larger clone is one base away. This sample is part of a study of shared clonotypes between healthy human individuals (dated by TCRdb to about 2020). Concerning the study at large: The cohort included three men and a couple of women between 18 and 49 years of age. To estimate repertoire size and how much clonotype sharing occurs between individuals, the study deeply sequenced the blood TCR repertoires of five or six healthy adults. For each donor, three plates each were used for CD4 naive and CD4 memory, two plates were used for CD8 naive, and one plate was used for CD8 memory. Between about 0.9 and 8.9 billion PBMCs per donor were obtained by leukapheresis. To increase sequencing depth and limit assay-specific biases, different laboratories used diverse techniques to prepare libraries and sequence TCR repertoires. On the study overall, not on this receptor specifically: The small number of donors limited the genetic and exposure-history diversity represented. Naive subsets generally had larger estimated clonotype richness than memory subsets did. Higher generation probabilities were observed for clonotypes shared by all four sorted-subset donors than for non-shared clonotypes. When a handful of donors were compared, the shared fraction of clonotypes was about 5.4% for naive CD4, less than 4% for naive CD8, 2% to 2.5% for memory CD4, and approximately 0.4% for memory CD8. Incomplete sequencing was indicated by rarefaction of sorted-subset datasets, despite the large sequencing depth. Sampling was restricted to blood, and TCR repertoires in tissues likely differ from the TCR repertoires found in blood. Based on pairwise subsampling, the degree of clonotype sharing among donors was expected to be affected by sequencing depth.

Using the deep immunoSEQ assay, multiplex PCR amplified TCR CDR3 regions from genomic DNA. For each cell subset, the extracted genomic DNA was distributed evenly across all wells of several immunoSEQ 96-well plates, and each plate served as one replicate. For sorted subsets, approximately 200 ng of genomic DNA, equivalent to 30,000 or so T cell genomes, went into each replicate PCR. The purified libraries were quantified using a Qubit 3.0 fluorometer, sized with a Bioanalyzer 2100, and then quantified again using the KAPA Library Quantification kit. Every immunoSEQ 96-well plate was sequenced on a dedicated single-read 150-cycle Illumina NextSeq 550 flow cell. In the authors' own workflow: Because the immunoSEQ output included only junctional sequences and no quality scores, the filtering could not be the same as the filtering used for full-length reads. To assign V/J genes and CDR3, sequences were annotated using PyIR, a Python wrapper for IgBLAST v1.9, with IMGT germline references. Any read was removed if the V/J assignment was weak (E-value above 1e-6), the CDR3 was missing, or the read contained stop codons, out-of-frame junctions, or ambiguous translated residues. V3J clonotypes were defined as sequences sharing an identical inferred V gene, J gene, and CDR3 amino acid sequence. To compute the percentage overlap between repertoires, the number of shared unique clonotypes was divided by the size of the smaller repertoire. Repertoire richness was assessed with RTK rarefaction, the Chao1 estimator, and Recon v2.1 estimates of unobserved clonotypes. Generation probabilities were computed with OLGA for all TCRbeta clonotypes obtained by the gDNA method from several donors. TCRdb mirrors the immuneACCESS table, restricted to in-frame sequences. Some clones are absent from its copies; in checked studies, under half trace to an unresolved V gene, and the reason for the others is unknown. Clone size and the V and J calls come from that table; the DNA yielded D and trimming. A total of millions of clones appear in this sample, roughly 95% of them only once. The ten largest account for more than 0.1% of the sample.

The donors were healthy, HIV-negative adults with no recently reported acute infections or vaccinations. All donors were Caucasian adults living in Nashville, Tennessee, USA. CD4+ T cells were enriched by magnetic negative selection, after which naive cells were positively selected on CD45RA and the negative fraction was taken as the memory subset. Blood was obtained by leukapheresis, after which PBMCs were separated by Ficoll-Histopaque density gradient centrifugation and cryopreserved in liquid nitrogen vapor phase. Analytical flow cytometry was used to check the purity and quantity of each magnetically sorted T cell population. Each sorted fraction had its genomic DNA isolated and then quantified by UV absorbance on a Nanodrop 2000c. The cysteine opens and the phenylalanine closes a CDR3 of 13 amino acids. CDR3 DNA only is kept here, 39 bases in frame from base 1. According to the germline V gene, CDR1 reads SNHLY and CDR2 reads FYNNEI. V is reduced by 8 bases and J by 1 base, leaving a spacing of 10 bases between them.

This TCR came from a man between 18 and 29 years old in good health. Input material: naive CD4+ T cells sorted from blood. The sample's cell subset or site, from its label and the paper: CD45RA+ positively selected. The receptor chain draws on TRBV2 and TRBJ2-3; possibly the D gene is TRBD2, per 6 matching bases. The sequence in DNA is TGTGCCAGCCGGGGAGGAGGCACAGATACGCAGTATTTT. Its protein reads: CASRGGGTDTQYF.